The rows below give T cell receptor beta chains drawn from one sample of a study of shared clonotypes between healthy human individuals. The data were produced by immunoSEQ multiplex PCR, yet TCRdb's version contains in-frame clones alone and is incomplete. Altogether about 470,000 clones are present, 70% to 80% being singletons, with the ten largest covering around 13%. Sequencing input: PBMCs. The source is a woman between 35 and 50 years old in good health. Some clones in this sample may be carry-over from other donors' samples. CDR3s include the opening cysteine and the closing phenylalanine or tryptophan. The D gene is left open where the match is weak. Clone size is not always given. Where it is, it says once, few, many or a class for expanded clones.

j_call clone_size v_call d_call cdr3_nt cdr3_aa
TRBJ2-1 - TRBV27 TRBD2 TGTGCCAGCAGGGTGGTAGCGGGAGGGTACAATGAGCAGTTCTTC CASRVVAGGYNEQFF
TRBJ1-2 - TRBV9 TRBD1 TGTGCCAGCAGCGCGGACAGGAGCTACACCTTC CASSADRSYTF
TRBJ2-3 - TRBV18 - TGTGCCAGCTCACCAATGGGGGGGCGCACAGATACGCAGTATTTT CASSPMGGRTDTQYF
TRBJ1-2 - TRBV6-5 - TGTGCCAGCAGTTACTCGCCAGGGAACTATGGCTACACCTTC CASSYSPGNYGYTF
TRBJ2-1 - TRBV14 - TGTGCCAGCAGCCAAAGTAGACCGATCGGGGGTGAGCAGTTCTTC CASSQSRPIGGEQFF
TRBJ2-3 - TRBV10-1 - TGCGCCAGCAGTGAGTCAGGAGTAACAGATACGCAGTATTTT CASSESGVTDTQYF
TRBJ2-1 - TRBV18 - TGTGCCAGCTCACCCGAATTGGGGGGAGTTGAGCAGTTCTTC CASSPELGGVEQFF
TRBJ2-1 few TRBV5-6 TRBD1 TGTGCCAGCAGTCGGACAGGGGCTTCCTACAATGAGCAGTTCTTC CASSRTGASYNEQFF
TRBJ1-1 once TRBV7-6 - TGTGCCAGCAGTCCTACCCCCGGGAGGACTGAAGCTTTCTTT CASSPTPGRTEAFF
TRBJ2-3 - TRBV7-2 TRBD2 TGTGCCAGCAGCCTCCACGGGACTAGCGGACCCCAGCAGTATTTT CASSLHGTSGPQQYF
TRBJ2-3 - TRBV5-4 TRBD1 TGTGCCAGCAGCCCAGGGACAGGGGGCGCGGCAGATACGCAGTATTTT CASSPGTGGAADTQYF
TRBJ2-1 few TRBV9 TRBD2 TGTGCCAGCAGCGTAGGAGCGGGGACTTACAATGAGCAGTTCTTC CASSVGAGTYNEQFF
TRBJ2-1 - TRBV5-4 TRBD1 TGTGCCAGCAGCTTGTCCGGGACAGCGTACAATGAGCAGTTCTTC CASSLSGTAYNEQFF
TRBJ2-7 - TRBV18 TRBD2 TGTGCCAGCTCCCTTACTAGCGGGAGGGCCGGGTACGAGCAGTACTTC CASSLTSGRAGYEQYF
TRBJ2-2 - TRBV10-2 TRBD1 TGCGCCAGCAGAACACGACAGGGACACACCGGGGAGCTGTTTTTT CASRTRQGHTGELFF
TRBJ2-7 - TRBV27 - TGTGCCAGCAGAGGGGACCTATCCTACGAGCAGTACTTC CASRGDLSYEQYF
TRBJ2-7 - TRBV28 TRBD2 TGTGCCAGTACGCGGACTAGCGGGAGTTACGAGCAGTACTTC CASTRTSGSYEQYF
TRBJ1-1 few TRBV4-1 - TGCGCCAGCAGCTCAGCGCCTCAAATGAACACTGAAGCTTTCTTT CASSSAPQMNTEAFF
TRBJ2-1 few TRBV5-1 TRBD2 TGCGCCAGCAGCCATTCGACTAGCGGGGGGAGCTCCTACAATGAGCAGTTCTTC CASSHSTSGGSSYNEQFF
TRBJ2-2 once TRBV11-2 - TGTGCCAGCAGCTTACCGTCAGCCGGGGAGCTGTTTTTT CASSLPSAGELFF
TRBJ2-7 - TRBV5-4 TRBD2 TGTGCCAGCAGCCCCAGGGCGGGGGGCGAGCAGTACTTC CASSPRAGGEQYF
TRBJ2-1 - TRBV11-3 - TGTGCCAGCAGCTTAGGTGTTAGCGGTCAGGATGAGCAGTTCTTC CASSLGVSGQDEQFF
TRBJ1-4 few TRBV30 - TGTGCCTGGAGTGACTATGAAAAACTGTTTTTT CAWSDYEKLFF
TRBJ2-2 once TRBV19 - TGTGCCAGTAGATTTCTGGTAGCCCCTGTTACCGGGGAGCTGTTTTTT CASRFLVAPVTGELFF
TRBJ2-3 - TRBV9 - TGTGCCAGCAGCGTAGACTCATCTAGCACAGATACGCAGTATTTT CASSVDSSSTDTQYF
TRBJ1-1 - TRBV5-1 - TGCGCCAGCAGCCCAACGGGTAGCACTGAAGCTTTCTTT CASSPTGSTEAFF
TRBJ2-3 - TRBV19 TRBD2 TGTGCCAGTAGTCGACTAGCGGGGTTCACAGATACGCAGTATTTT CASSRLAGFTDTQYF
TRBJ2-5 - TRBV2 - TGTGCCAGCAGTGACCGGGGAGGGGGGTGGCGAGAGACCCAGTACTTC CASSDRGGGWRETQYF
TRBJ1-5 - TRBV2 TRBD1 TGTGCCAGCAGTGACAGGGGGACGGAACAGCCCCAGCATTTT CASSDRGTEQPQHF
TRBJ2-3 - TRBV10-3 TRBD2 TGTGCCATCAGTGAGTCCGGGACTAGCGAGAACACCTACACAGATACGCAGTATTTT CAISESGTSENTYTDTQYF
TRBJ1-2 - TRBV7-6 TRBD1 TGTGCCAGCAGCTTAGTGGAGGCAGGGGGTGGCTACACCTTC CASSLVEAGGGYTF
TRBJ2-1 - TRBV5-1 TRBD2 TGCGCCAGCAGCAGTACTAGCGGAGCCTACAATGAGCAGTTCTTC CASSSTSGAYNEQFF
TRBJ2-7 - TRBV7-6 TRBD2 TGTGCCAGCAGCCCCGGACTAGCGGGGCACTACGAGCAGTACTTC CASSPGLAGHYEQYF
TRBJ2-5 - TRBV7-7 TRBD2 TGTGCTAGCAGCCCGCGGACTAGCGGAAAAGAGACCCAGTACTTC CASSPRTSGKETQYF
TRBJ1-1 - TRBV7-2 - TGTGCCAGCAGCCAACGGGGTGCTGAAGCTTTCTTT CASSQRGAEAFF
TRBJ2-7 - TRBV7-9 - TGTGCCAGCAGCCGTGATATTACCGAGCAGTACTTC CASSRDITEQYF
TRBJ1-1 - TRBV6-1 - TGTGCCAGCAGTGAAGAAGGGCAGGGGAGCACTGAAGCTTTCTTT CASSEEGQGSTEAFF
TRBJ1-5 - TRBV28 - TGTGCCAGCAGTTCCCTCAATCAGCCCCAGCATTTT CASSSLNQPQHF
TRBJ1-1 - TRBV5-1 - TGCGCCAGCAGCTTGGTGGAGGGTGGGGGAGCTTTCTTT CASSLVEGGGAFF
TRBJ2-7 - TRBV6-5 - TGTGCCAGCAGTTTTGCAGGGAGCTCCTACGAGCAGTACTTC CASSFAGSSYEQYF
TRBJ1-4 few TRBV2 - TGTGCCAGCCAGATCGGAGGCGGAGGGGAAAAACTGTTTTTT CASQIGGGGEKLFF
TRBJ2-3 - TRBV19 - TGTGCCAGTAGTACTGATCAGGGCGACGCTACGCAGTATTTT CASSTDQGDATQYF
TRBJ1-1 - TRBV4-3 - TGCGCCAGCAGCCCCTTCCATATGTCGGGGGGGAACACTGAAGCTTTCTTT CASSPFHMSGGNTEAFF
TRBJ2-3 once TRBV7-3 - TGTGCCAGCAGCTTATTTCCAGGGCAGGGCGCAGATACGCAGTATTTT CASSLFPGQGADTQYF
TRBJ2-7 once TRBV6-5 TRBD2 TGTGCCAGCCGTCTAGCGGGAGGGACTTACGAGCAGTACTTC CASRLAGGTYEQYF
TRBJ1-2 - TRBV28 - TGTGCCAGCAGTCTACAGGGAGGTATAGGGTATGGCTACACCTTC CASSLQGGIGYGYTF